These 13 T cell receptor beta chains share one sample of origin, sequenced in a study of blood T cell repertoires in COVID-19. The protocol was immunoSEQ multiplex PCR, while the TCRdb copy is restricted to in-frame clones and leaves out a portion. The table records 300,000 or so clones, roughly 86% of them present only once. Source material: PBMCs or T cells enriched from blood (not recorded which). The receptors originated from a woman between 50 and 59 years old who had been exposed to COVID-19.

This chain links TRBV19 with TRBJ1-6; 9 nucleotides match TRBD1. This CDR3 spans 15 amino acids. The ends lost 3 bases at V and 6 bases at J; junction bases unmatched: 3. Per the germline V gene, CDR1 is LNHDA and CDR2 is SQIVND (reference sequence). CDR3 bases: TGTGCCAGTAGTATGGGGACAGGGATTAATTCACCCCTCCACTTT. Protein: CASSMGTGINSPLHF.

The chain carries TRBV5-5 and TRBJ2-2; 7 bases agree with TRBD1. The CDR3 runs to 17 residues. The V gene end was trimmed by 6 bases and the J gene end by 2 bases; junction bases not matched to a gene: 13. Germline-derived CDR1 and CDR2 are SGHKS and YYEKEE (reference sequence). DNA for the CDR3: TGTGCCAGCACTAACCGACCGGGACAGCTTAACACCGGGGAGCTGTTTTTT. Translated: CASTNRPGQLNTGELFF.

The chain joins TRBV15 to TRBJ2-1; the D is unclear. The germline CDR1 and CDR2 sequences are LNHNV and YYDKDF (reference sequence). Trimming stripped 0 bases from V and 8 bases from J, with 8 bases between. This CDR3 is built from 13 residues. For the CDR3, the DNA is TGTGCCACCAGCAGAGAGATTTCAGATGAGCAGTTCTTC. Protein: CATSREISDEQFF.

Comment on this clone: In the same sample, other DNA sequences code for this CDR3. The CDR3 DNA is TGTGCCAGCAGTTTAGGACAGGGTGAAGCTTTCTTT. Its protein product is CASSLGQGEAFF. The chain carries TRBV28 and TRBJ1-1; 8 nucleotides align to TRBD1. The CDR3 contains 12 residues. V lost 2 bases to trimming and J lost 7 bases; unmatched junction nucleotides: 0. Germline lookup yields CDR1 MDHEN and CDR2 SYDVKM.

V and J are TRBV28 and TRBJ1-2; no definite D call. The CDR3 is 12 residues long. V was pared by 3 bases and J by 8 bases, with 10 bases between. Germline-derived CDR1 and CDR2 are MDHEN and SYDVKM. The CDR3 sequence: CASSLLSGGYTF. The CDR3 DNA follows: TGTGCCAGCAGTTTGCTTTCAGGAGGCTACACCTTC.

The V gene is TRBV6-5, the J gene TRBJ2-7, with D perhaps TRBD1 (5 bases). Germline V gives CDR1 MNHEY, CDR2 SVGAGI. The V end was cut by 5 bases, the J end by 3 bases, with 11 bases between. The CDR3 is 13 amino acids. This chain's CDR3 is CASSHKGYYEQYF. The CDR3 bases are TGTGCCAGCAGTCACAAGGGGTACTACGAGCAGTACTTC.

The genes are TRBV7-6 and TRBJ1-1; unclear D gene. The V end lost 5 bases, the J end lost 7 bases, and 17 bases lay between the germline ends. In germline, CDR1 is SGHVS, CDR2 FNYEAQ. This CDR3 comprises 14 residues. The CDR3 spells CASSPLGGAGEAFF. CDR3 coding DNA: TGTGCCAGCAGCCCCCTCGGTGGTGCAGGTGAAGCTTTCTTT.

This chain uses TRBV5-5 with TRBJ1-5, with D hard to call. V was clipped by 0 bases and J by 3 bases, with 7 bases between them. The CDR3 consists of 14 residues. Germline V gives CDR1 SGHKS, CDR2 YYEKEE (reference sequence). The CDR3 nucleotides are TGTGCCAGCAGCTTGGGAGGTCCCAATCAGCCCCAGCATTTT. Amino acid sequence: CASSLGGPNQPQHF.

The chain carries TRBV28 and TRBJ2-5; TRBD2 might be the D (7 bases). Germline values: CDR1 MDHEN, CDR2 SYDVKM. This CDR3 comprises 15 residues. The V gene lost 3 bases and the J gene lost 5 bases, with 16 bases spanning the gap. The CDR3 coding sequence is TGTGCCAGCAGTTTCCCCGCGGGGGCATGGGAGACCCAGTACTTC. It encodes CASSFPAGAWETQYF.

J is TRBJ2-1 and V is TRBV27; the D gene is possibly TRBD1 (5 bases). V was shortened by 3 bases and J by 10 bases, with 10 bases between the two germline ends. CDR3 length equals 12 residues. Looked up from germline, CDR1 is MNHEY and CDR2 is SMNVEV (reference sequence). Here the CDR3 DNA reads TGTGCCAGCAGTTTGCAGGGCTACGAGCAGTTCTTC. Encoded protein: CASSLQGYEQFF.

The V and J genes are TRBV4-1 and TRBJ1-5; the D is unclear. The CDR3 is 15 amino acids. V was pared by 4 bases and J by 3 bases, with 13 bases between. CDR1 and CDR2 from the germline V gene are MGHRA and YSYEKL. The CDR3 sequence is CASSLSGRNNQPQHF. The DNA for the CDR3 is TGCGCCAGCAGCCTAAGCGGGAGGAACAATCAGCCCCAGCATTTT.

The chain employs TRBV3-1 (or the pseudogene TRBV3-2) and TRBJ1-2; D is unresolved. Germline values: CDR1 LGHDT, CDR2 YNNKEL (reference sequence). V lost 1 base to trimming and J lost 3 bases, with 12 bases between them. This CDR3 comprises 15 residues. The CDR3 reads CASSQGASLDYGYTF. The CDR3 coding sequence is TGTGCCAGCAGCCAAGGGGCAAGCCTGGACTATGGCTACACCTTC.

This clone has just one count. J is TRBJ2-3 and V is TRBV7-9, with 9 bases lining up with TRBD1. V shed 1 base and J 4 bases; nucleotides not matched to a gene: 9. From germline, CDR1 is SEHNR and CDR2 FQNEAQ (reference sequence). The CDR3 covers 17 residues. The CDR3 bases are TGTGCCAGCAGCTTAGGTCGGGACAGGGACCTCCCAGATACGCAGTATTTT. Residues: CASSLGRDRDLPDTQYF.